Described below is a single TCR beta chain sequence and its context. Its antigen remains unknown. The entry originates in a study of T cell repertoires in cytomegalovirus infection. About the study: Both CMV infection and a matching HLA type were indicated by public TCR beta signatures.

Study-level results: Summed frequency of shared TCR beta families picked out CMV carriers who also had the relevant HLA. Dominating the ex vivo response were HLA-C-restricted CMV-specific TCR beta clonotypes.

TCRdb called the reads again in MiXCR, with one record for every CDR3 protein. The table lists about 240,000 distinct CDR3 sequences, around an eighth of them singletons. The CDR3 totals 12 residues. Looked up from germline, CDR1 is MNHEY and CDR2 is SVGAGI. Trimming shortened V by 7 bases and J by 10 bases, and 16 bases separated the two germline ends. This TCR was sampled from a human donor in good health (CMV status not recorded). Some clones in this sample may be carry-over from other donors' samples. The specimen was PBMCs. This chain joins TRBV6-5 and TRBJ1-1; TRBD1 is a possible D gene (6 bases). CDR3 amino acids: CASTRGGGRAFF. The CDR3 coding sequence is TGTGCCAGCACCCGGGGGGGGGGCAGAGCTTTCTTT.